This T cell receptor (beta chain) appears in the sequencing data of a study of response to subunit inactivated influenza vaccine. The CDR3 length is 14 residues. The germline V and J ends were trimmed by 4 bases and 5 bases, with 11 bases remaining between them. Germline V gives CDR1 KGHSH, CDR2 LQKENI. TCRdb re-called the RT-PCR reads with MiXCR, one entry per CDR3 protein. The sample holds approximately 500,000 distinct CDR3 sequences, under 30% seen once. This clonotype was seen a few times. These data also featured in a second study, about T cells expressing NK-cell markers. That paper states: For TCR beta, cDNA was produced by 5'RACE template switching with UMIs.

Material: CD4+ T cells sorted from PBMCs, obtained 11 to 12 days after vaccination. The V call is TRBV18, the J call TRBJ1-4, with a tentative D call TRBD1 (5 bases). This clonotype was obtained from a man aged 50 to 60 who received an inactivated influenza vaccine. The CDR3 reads CASSLRQKNEKLFF. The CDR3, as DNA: TGTGCCAGCTCACTAAGACAGAAAAATGAAAAACTGTTTTTT. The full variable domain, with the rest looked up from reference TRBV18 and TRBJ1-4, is NAGVMQNPRHLVRRRGQEARLRCSPMKGHSHVYWYRQLPEEGLKFMVYLQKENIIDESGMPKERFSAEFPKEGPSILRIQQVVRGDSAAYFCASSLRQKNEKLFFGSGTQLSVL.